This T cell receptor beta chain was obtained from a study of T cell repertoires and HLA-DP antigens. Overall study: Transduced HeLa cells presented HLA-DP to CD4+ T cells. A couple of male donors and one female donor spanned ages 18-to-29 through 60-to-69. Pre-culture CD4+ samples used around 1.3 ug DNA versus around 220 ng for CD137+CD4+ sorts. Findings of the study overall: No separate analysis of naive versus memory CD4+ cells was done.

This clone has a single count. Antigen unknown. Only in-frame clones appear in the TCRdb table, and some are missing; sequencing was by immunoSEQ multiplex PCR. The sample lists roughly 120,000 clones; over 90% were seen once. V was pared by 4 bases and J by 0 bases, with 7 bases between. This CDR3 is built from 14 residues. Germline CDR1 and CDR2: SGDLS and YYNGEE. Sample: CD4+ T cells from PBMCs. This TCR came from a woman aged 18-29 years in good health and CMV-seronegative. The chain uses TRBV9 and TRBJ2-2; D is uncertain. The CDR3 DNA reads as TGTGCCAGCAGCAACGGCCCGAACACCGGGGAGCTGTTTTTT. As protein: CASSNGPNTGELFF.